These T cell receptor beta chains were read from a single sample in a study of Graves' ophthalmopathy and Graves' hyperthyroidism. Using its own MiXCR run on the multiplex PCR reads, TCRdb lists one record per CDR3 protein. The table lists about 410,000 distinct CDR3 sequences, around 16% of them singletons, with about 1.4% in the top ten. The material sequenced was peripheral blood. All receptors derive from a woman in her late teens or twenties with Graves' ophthalmopathy. Each CDR3 is given with its conserved first and last residue. Each record gives: V gene, clone size, J gene, D gene, CDR3 DNA, CDR3 protein. The D gene is left open where the match is weak. Expanded clones get a size class; other rows say once, few or many, or leave the size out.

TRBV20-1	many	TRBJ2-7	TRBD2	TGCAGCCTACTAGCGGGATTCTACGAGCAGTACTTC	CSLLAGFYEQYF
TRBV11-1	few	TRBJ2-2	.	TGTGCCAGCAGCCACATCCCCTCGGTGAGGATAAACACCGGGGAGCTGTTTTTT	CASSHIPSVRINTGELFF
TRBV24-1	.	TRBJ2-2	TRBD1	TGTGCCACCAGTGAGACAGGGATTGGGTCCGGGGAGCTGTCTTTT	CATSETGIGSGELSF
TRBV6-5	many	TRBJ1-2	.	TGTGCCAGCAGCCTCGCGCAGGGGGGCTACACCTTC	CASSLAQGGYTF
TRBV5-6	many	TRBJ1-1	TRBD1	TGTGCCAGCAGCCCGACAGGGAGGGTCACTGAAGCTTTCTTT	CASSPTGRVTEAFF
TRBV19	many	TRBJ1-1	TRBD1	TGTGCCAGTAGTATGGGGACAGGGAACACTGAAGCTTTCTTT	CASSMGTGNTEAFF
TRBV4-1	many	TRBJ1-2	TRBD1	TGCGCCAGCAGCGACTATACGACAGGGGGCTATGGCTACACCTTC	CASSDYTTGGYGYTF
TRBV20-1	many	TRBJ2-7	.	TGCAGTGCTAGAGATCGAAGCGGGTCTCCCTACGAGCAGTACTTC	CSARDRSGSPYEQYF
TRBV29-1	.	TRBJ1-1	.	TGCAGCGTTGACAAGACCGGAGTTGGAGCTTTCTTT	CSVDKTGVGAFF
TRBV20-1	few	TRBJ2-5	TRBD1	TGCAGTGCTGACAGGGGAGGGACCCAGTACTTC	CSADRGGTQYF
TRBV28	many	TRBJ1-2	.	TGTGCCAGCAGATCCGGGGGGTCTACTAACTATGGCTACACCTTC	CASRSGGSTNYGYTF
TRBV6-2/TRBV6-3	few	TRBJ2-7	.	TGTGCCAGCCACCCTATAGACAACTCCTACGAGCAGTACTTC	CASHPIDNSYEQYF
TRBV7-2	many	TRBJ1-2	.	TGTGCCAGCAGCTTAGAGGGGCAGGTTTATGGCTACACCTTC	CASSLEGQVYGYTF
TRBV27	.	TRBJ2-5	TRBD1	TGTGCCAGCAGTTTACTCGGGACAGGGCACGAGACCCAGTACTTC	CASSLLGTGHETQYF
TRBV27	.	TRBJ2-7	.	TGTGCCAGCAGTTCCCTGGCAGGACTCTCCTCCGAGCAGTACTTC	CASSSLAGLSSEQYF
TRBV10-2	many	TRBJ1-1	TRBD1	TGCGCCAGCAGTTTCACAGGGGTTACCAACACTGAAGCTTTCTTT	CASSFTGVTNTEAFF
TRBV11-1	many	TRBJ1-5	.	TGTGCCAGCAGCTTAGATATGAACTCTAGAGGGAATCAGCCCCAGCATTTT	CASSLDMNSRGNQPQHF
TRBV25-1	many	TRBJ1-1	.	TGTGCCAGCAGTGAAGGAGGTTGGCCAAAGGGTAACACTGAAGCTTTCTTT	CASSEGGWPKGNTEAFF